The sequence of this TCR beta chain was determined in a study of blood T cell repertoires in COVID-19. Overall study: COVID-19 samples collected from the United States, Italy and Spain covered acute and convalescent phases. The analysed material was cDNA or gDNA that came from T cells, B-cell-depleted T cells, or PBMCs.

In the original workflow: Nucleated cell counts were estimated from reference gene primer amplification. Only in-frame clones appear in the TCRdb table, and some are missing; sequencing was by immunoSEQ multiplex PCR. The DNA gave D and trimming, while V, J and clone size come from that table. The sample shows about 380,000 clones, 85% of them seen only once. The CDR3 runs 14 residues. V trimming: 5 bases; J trimming: 4 bases; junction bases outside the gene matches: 5. Germline V gene data show CDR1 as SGHTA and CDR2 as FQGNSA. The V and J genes are TRBV7-2 and TRBJ1-1; 9 bases map to TRBD1. This receptor was obtained from a woman between 18 and 29 years old with acute or convalescent COVID-19. Sequenced: peripheral blood. The CDR3 nucleotides read TGTGCCAGCAGCGTGGGACAGGGCATCACTGAAGCTTTCTTT. It specifies CASSVGQGITEAFF. Full variable domain (remainder filled in from reference TRBV7-2 and TRBJ1-1): GAGVSQSPSNKVTEKGKDVELRCDPISGHTALYWYRQSLGQGLEFLIYFQGNSAPDKSGLPSDRFSAERTGGSVSTLTIQRTQQEDSAVYLCASSVGQGITEAFFGQGTRLTVV.